This T cell receptor beta chain is drawn from a study of T cells in Graves' hyperthyroidism and ophthalmopathy. Amplified TCR beta CDR3 regions came from RNA transcripts. The TCR CDR3 was amplified in a first-round RT-PCR using the HTBI primer set. TCRdb re-called the multiplex PCR reads through MiXCR, storing one row per CDR3 protein. The sample includes 500,000 to 650,000 distinct CDR3 sequences, roughly 14% seen only once; the top ten take roughly an eighth. This clonotype showed up just a few times. This TCR was recovered from a woman aged 45-60 years with Graves' ophthalmopathy. Sequenced input: blood.

CDR3 sequence: CASSVYREGETQYF. Written as DNA, the CDR3 is TGTGCCAGCAGCGTCTACCGGGAGGGAGAGACCCAGTACTTC. The chain combines TRBV7-2 with TRBJ2-5; 8 bases map to TRBD2. J was trimmed by 4 bases and V by 5 bases; bases with no gene match: 6. Germline V gene lookup returns CDR1 SGHTA and CDR2 FQGNSA. The CDR3 has 14 amino acids. The full variable domain, rest sourced from reference TRBV7-2 and TRBJ2-5, is GAGVSQSPSNKVTEKGKDVELRCDPISGHTALYWYRQSLGQGLEFLIYFQGNSAPDKSGLPSDRFSAERTGGSVSTLTIQRTQQEDSAVYLCASSVYREGETQYFGPGTRLLVL.